This T cell receptor (beta chain) stems from a study of blood T cell repertoires in COVID-19. The CDR3 totals 17 residues. Germline CDR1 is LNHDA and CDR2 is SQIVND (reference sequence). Trimming took 5 bases from V and 4 from J; bases not matched to a gene: 7. Here immunoSEQ multiplex PCR was the method, and the copy in TCRdb shows in-frame clones only, minus some. The data contain about 140,000 clones, just under 85% of them seen just once; the ten biggest clones take up roughly 6.4%. The sequenced sample consisted of PBMCs or T cells enriched from blood (not recorded which). The chain is built from TRBV19 and TRBJ2-1; TRBD2 matches 14 bases. This TCR was sampled from a woman aged 40 to 49 who had recovered from COVID-19. The CDR3: CASSPGTSGRRYNEQFF. In DNA form, the CDR3 reads TGTGCCAGTAGTCCCGGGACTAGCGGGAGAAGATACAATGAGCAGTTCTTC.